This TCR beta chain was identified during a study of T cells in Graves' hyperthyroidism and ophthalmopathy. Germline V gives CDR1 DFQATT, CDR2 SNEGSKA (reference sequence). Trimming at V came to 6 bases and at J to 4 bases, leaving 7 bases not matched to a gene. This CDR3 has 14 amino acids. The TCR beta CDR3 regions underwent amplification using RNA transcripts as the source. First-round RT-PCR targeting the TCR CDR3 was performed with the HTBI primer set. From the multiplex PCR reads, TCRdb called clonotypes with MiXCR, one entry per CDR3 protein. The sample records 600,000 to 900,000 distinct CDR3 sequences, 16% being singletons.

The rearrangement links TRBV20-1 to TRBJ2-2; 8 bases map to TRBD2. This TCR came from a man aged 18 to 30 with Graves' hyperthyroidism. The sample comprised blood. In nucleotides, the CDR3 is TGCAGTGCGCAAACTAGCGGAAGCACCGGGGAGCTGTTTTTT. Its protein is CSAQTSGSTGELFF.